A selection of T cell receptor beta chains follows, all from one sample in a study of human T cells and chemical hapten exposure. MiXCR, applied by TCRdb to the RACE reads, yields one record per CDR3 protein. The table has 75,000 to 90,000 distinct CDR3 sequences, about 7.5% seen once. Specimen: whole blood, collected in connection with sensitization to the hapten diphenylcyclopropenone (DPC). These receptors came from a woman aged 25 to 39 with alopecia areata. Some clones in this sample may be carry-over from other donors' samples. The CDR3 runs from the conserved cysteine through the conserved F or W. D genes are given only for firm matches. Size tells how often a clone was seen (once, few, many) or the class of an expanded clone, and some rows leave it out.

d_call: TRBD1; clone_size: -; v_call: TRBV24-1; j_call: TRBJ1-6; cdr3_aa: CATSDGRDRASAKHNSPLHF; cdr3_nt: TGTGCCACCAGTGATGGCCGGGACAGGGCGTCTGCGAAGCATAATTCACCCCTCCACTTT
d_call: -; clone_size: many; v_call: TRBV24-1; j_call: TRBJ2-1; cdr3_aa: CATSGENNEQFF; cdr3_nt: TGTGCCACCAGTGGGGAGAACAATGAGCAGTTCTTC
d_call: -; clone_size: many; v_call: TRBV30; j_call: TRBJ1-1; cdr3_aa: CAWITILNTEAFF; cdr3_nt: TGTGCCTGGATCACCATTTTGAACACTGAAGCTTTCTTT
d_call: TRBD1; clone_size: many; v_call: TRBV13; j_call: TRBJ1-2; cdr3_aa: CASSSRTGLYNYGYTF; cdr3_nt: TGTGCCAGCAGCAGCCGGACAGGGCTGTATAACTATGGCTACACCTTC
d_call: -; clone_size: many; v_call: TRBV9; j_call: TRBJ1-2; cdr3_aa: CASSVGRGTGSGYTF; cdr3_nt: TGTGCCAGCAGCGTAGGCAGGGGAACGGGTAGTGGCTACACCTTC
d_call: -; clone_size: -; v_call: TRBV12-3/TRBV12-4; j_call: TRBJ1-1; cdr3_aa: CASSLAPGAEAFF; cdr3_nt: TGTGCCAGCAGTCTAGCTCCGGGGGCTGAAGCTTTCTTT
d_call: -; clone_size: -; v_call: TRBV5-1; j_call: TRBJ1-1; cdr3_aa: CASSLGTVDLMNTEAFF; cdr3_nt: TGCGCCAGCAGCTTGGGGACGGTAGACTTAATGAACACTGAAGCTTTCTTT
d_call: TRBD1; clone_size: many; v_call: TRBV6-5; j_call: TRBJ1-1; cdr3_aa: CASSGTVTVNTEAFF; cdr3_nt: TGTGCCAGCAGCGGGACAGTCACCGTGAACACTGAAGCTTTCTTT
d_call: -; clone_size: -; v_call: TRBV6-5; j_call: TRBJ1-6; cdr3_aa: CASSYYGTEPLPLHF; cdr3_nt: TGTGCCAGCAGTTACTACGGGACGGAACCGTTACCCCTCCACTTT
d_call: -; clone_size: -; v_call: TRBV5-3; j_call: TRBJ1-1; cdr3_aa: CARSFRGRSTEAFF; cdr3_nt: TGTGCCAGAAGCTTTCGAGGACGGAGCACTGAAGCTTTCTTT
d_call: -; clone_size: many; v_call: TRBV20-1; j_call: TRBJ1-1; cdr3_aa: CSARFGTDTEAFF; cdr3_nt: TGCAGTGCTAGATTTGGGACGGACACTGAAGCTTTCTTT
d_call: -; clone_size: -; v_call: TRBV30; j_call: TRBJ1-1; cdr3_aa: CAWSVGGKTEAFF; cdr3_nt: TGTGCCTGGAGTGTAGGGGGGAAGACTGAAGCTTTCTTT
d_call: TRBD1; clone_size: -; v_call: TRBV6-6; j_call: TRBJ1-1; cdr3_aa: CASSQGQGVNTEAFF; cdr3_nt: TGTGCCAGCAGTCAGGGACAGGGGGTCAACACTGAAGCTTTCTTT
d_call: -; clone_size: few; v_call: TRBV20-1; j_call: TRBJ1-6; cdr3_aa: CSARDPLSGDSPLHF; cdr3_nt: TGCAGTGCTAGAGATCCGTTGAGTGGCGATTCACCCCTCCACTTT
d_call: -; clone_size: -; v_call: TRBV29-1; j_call: TRBJ1-1; cdr3_aa: CSVEGGHPNTEAFF; cdr3_nt: TGCAGCGTTGAAGGGGGACACCCGAACACTGAAGCTTTCTTT
d_call: -; clone_size: many; v_call: TRBV7-9; j_call: TRBJ2-1; cdr3_aa: CASSSTIRGPSSYNEQFF; cdr3_nt: TGTGCCAGCAGTTCCACCATCCGGGGGCCGAGCTCCTACAATGAGCAGTTCTTC
d_call: -; clone_size: few; v_call: TRBV6-2/TRBV6-3; j_call: TRBJ1-1; cdr3_aa: CASSPFFSTEAFF; cdr3_nt: TGTGCCAGCAGTCCCTTTTTCAGCACTGAAGCTTTCTTT
d_call: -; clone_size: many; v_call: TRBV6-6; j_call: TRBJ1-4; cdr3_aa: CASSYGTGEKLFF; cdr3_nt: TGTGCCAGCAGTTACGGGACGGGGGAAAAACTGTTTTTT
d_call: TRBD1; clone_size: many; v_call: TRBV10-3; j_call: TRBJ2-7; cdr3_aa: CAIRSPGQGSYEQYF; cdr3_nt: TGTGCCATCAGAAGCCCGGGACAGGGGTCCTACGAGCAGTACTTC
d_call: -; clone_size: many; v_call: TRBV12-3/TRBV12-4; j_call: TRBJ2-7; cdr3_aa: CASSLRPGQGSYEQYF; cdr3_nt: TGTGCCAGCAGTTTGCGGCCCGGACAAGGGTCCTACGAGCAGTACTTC
d_call: -; clone_size: -; v_call: TRBV6-1; j_call: TRBJ1-1; cdr3_aa: CASKRTVNTEAFF; cdr3_nt: TGTGCCAGCAAGAGGACAGTGAACACTGAAGCTTTCTTT
d_call: -; clone_size: few; v_call: TRBV18; j_call: TRBJ1-1; cdr3_aa: CASSPQGPTEAFF; cdr3_nt: TGTGCCAGCTCACCACAGGGTCCCACTGAAGCTTTCTTT
d_call: -; clone_size: -; v_call: TRBV20-1; j_call: TRBJ2-3; cdr3_aa: CSAGHWTPELTDTQYF; cdr3_nt: TGCAGTGCTGGACATTGGACTCCTGAACTCACAGATACGCAGTATTTT
d_call: -; clone_size: many; v_call: TRBV12-3/TRBV12-4; j_call: TRBJ2-2; cdr3_aa: CASRRNTGELFF; cdr3_nt: TGTGCCAGCAGAAGGAACACCGGGGAGCTGTTTTTT
d_call: -; clone_size: -; v_call: TRBV29-1; j_call: TRBJ2-5; cdr3_aa: CSADPGVLQETQYF; cdr3_nt: TGCAGCGCCGACCCCGGGGTGCTGCAAGAGACCCAGTACTTC
d_call: -; clone_size: many; v_call: TRBV10-3; j_call: TRBJ2-1; cdr3_aa: CAISESGGQGEQFF; cdr3_nt: TGTGCCATCAGTGAGTCGGGGGGCCAGGGTGAGCAGTTCTTC
d_call: TRBD1; clone_size: -; v_call: TRBV7-8; j_call: TRBJ2-2; cdr3_aa: CASSGRTGVNTGELFF; cdr3_nt: TGTGCCAGCAGCGGACGGACAGGGGTCAACACCGGGGAGCTGTTTTTT
d_call: -; clone_size: many; v_call: TRBV5-4; j_call: TRBJ1-2; cdr3_aa: CASSLESNGYTF; cdr3_nt: TGTGCCAGCAGCTTGGAATCCAATGGCTACACCTTC
d_call: TRBD1; clone_size: many; v_call: TRBV12-3/TRBV12-4; j_call: TRBJ2-7; cdr3_aa: CASSPPGGEQYF; cdr3_nt: TGTGCCAGCAGTCCCCCAGGGGGAGAGCAGTACTTC
d_call: TRBD2; clone_size: many; v_call: TRBV20-1; j_call: TRBJ2-1; cdr3_aa: CSASYSGTSGGVDEQFF; cdr3_nt: TGCAGTGCTAGCTATTCCGGGACTAGCGGGGGGGTCGATGAGCAGTTCTTC
d_call: TRBD2; clone_size: many; v_call: TRBV12-5; j_call: TRBJ2-3; cdr3_aa: CASGFITARLAGAPDTQYF; cdr3_nt: TGTGCTAGTGGTTTCATCACCGCCCGACTAGCGGGGGCCCCAGATACGCAGTATTTT
d_call: TRBD1; clone_size: many; v_call: TRBV6-5; j_call: TRBJ2-7; cdr3_aa: CASTSGGGHYEQYF; cdr3_nt: TGTGCCAGCACCTCAGGGGGCGGACACTACGAGCAGTACTTC
d_call: -; clone_size: -; v_call: TRBV6-1; j_call: TRBJ1-6; cdr3_aa: CASTGMYRDLHF; cdr3_nt: TGTGCCAGCACCGGAATGTACAGGGACCTCCACTTT
d_call: TRBD2; clone_size: many; v_call: TRBV20-1; j_call: TRBJ2-3; cdr3_aa: CSARGPRRAGTDTQYF; cdr3_nt: TGCAGTGCTAGAGGGCCGAGACGAGCGGGGACAGATACGCAGTATTTT
d_call: -; clone_size: -; v_call: TRBV30; j_call: TRBJ1-2; cdr3_aa: CAWSVRDYGYTF; cdr3_nt: TGTGCCTGGAGTGTCAGGGATTATGGCTACACCTTC
d_call: -; clone_size: many; v_call: TRBV3-1; j_call: TRBJ2-2; cdr3_aa: CASSQDVVYGGELFF; cdr3_nt: TGTGCCAGCAGCCAAGACGTGGTCTACGGCGGGGAGCTGTTTTTT
d_call: -; clone_size: -; v_call: TRBV19; j_call: TRBJ1-5; cdr3_aa: CASSVGHIRNQPQHF; cdr3_nt: TGTGCCAGTAGTGTGGGGCACATTCGCAATCAGCCCCAGCATTTT
d_call: TRBD2; clone_size: many; v_call: TRBV10-3; j_call: TRBJ2-3; cdr3_aa: CAIGTSGGSDTQYF; cdr3_nt: TGTGCCATAGGGACTAGCGGGGGGTCAGATACGCAGTATTTT
d_call: -; clone_size: few; v_call: TRBV3-1; j_call: TRBJ1-1; cdr3_aa: CASSQQTYPPGAFF; cdr3_nt: TGTGCCAGCAGCCAACAAACCTACCCTCCGGGAGCTTTCTTT
d_call: -; clone_size: -; v_call: TRBV7-9; j_call: TRBJ2-7; cdr3_aa: CASSLGVVEYF; cdr3_nt: TGTGCCAGCAGCTTAGGTGTGGTTGAGTACTTC